The clone carrying this TCR beta chain has more than one count but fewer than ten. Its cognate antigen is unknown. Vbeta (60) and Jbeta (13) primers were used in the PCR. Repertoires were generated with immunoSEQ multiplex PCR, while TCRdb's copy carries only in-frame clones and drops some. The sample lists about 98,000 clones; over 65% were seen once. The V gene end was trimmed by 0 bases and the J gene end by 6 bases; junction bases not matched to a gene: 3. The germline V gene encodes CDR1 SGHDN and CDR2 FVKESK. CDR3 length: 15 amino acids. This sample stems from a study of cytomegalovirus exposure and HLA in healthy donors. General study results and limits: Presence/absence results assume similar sequencing depth per donor, which may not hold. In an earlier analysis, about 87% or about 30%: the productive usage of most TCR beta V segments.

The sample comprised PBMCs. This TCR came from a male donor in good health and CMV-seronegative. The chain joins TRBV14 to TRBJ2-1; the match to TRBD2 covers 9 bases. CDR3 region: CASSQDAGGSNEQFF. The CDR3 DNA reads as TGTGCCAGCAGCCAAGATGCGGGAGGGTCCAATGAGCAGTTCTTC.